Listed below are T cell receptor beta chains from one sample, sequenced in a study of blood T cell repertoires in COVID-19. This table comes from immunoSEQ multiplex PCR, and its TCRdb copy is limited to in-frame clones, with some not included. The repertoire includes tens of thousands of clones, about 80% of them detected once, and about 12% sits in the top ten. The sample comprised peripheral blood. The receptors originated from a human donor in a cohort sampled during active COVID-19. Each CDR3 is given with its conserved first and last residue. Each record gives: V gene, D gene, clone size, J gene, CDR3 length, CDR3 protein, CDR3 DNA. D genes are given only for firm matches. The size of a clone is reported for some rows only, either as once, few or many, or as a class for expanded clones.

>TRBV9|.|.|TRBJ2-7|14
CASSTSGTIHEQYF
TGTGCCAGCAGCACATCCGGGACAATCCACGAGCAGTACTTC
>TRBV19|TRBD1|.|TRBJ2-3|13
CASTQGLTDTQYF
TGTGCCAGTACACAGGGGTTGACAGATACGCAGTATTTT
>TRBV5-1|.|many|TRBJ2-2|14
CASSLRGNTGELFF
TGCGCCAGCAGCTTGCGGGGGAACACCGGGGAGCTGTTTTTT
>TRBV5-4|TRBD1|.|TRBJ2-7|14
CASSLGAGGGEQYF
TGTGCCAGCAGCTTGGGAGCAGGGGGCGGCGAGCAGTACTTC
>TRBV6-5|TRBD2|.|TRBJ2-7|15
CASSRTSGGPYEQYF
TGTGCCAGCAGTAGGACTAGCGGGGGGCCCTACGAGCAGTACTTC
>TRBV11-2|TRBD2|.|TRBJ2-5|16
CASSTQLAGKQETQYF
TGTGCCAGCAGCACTCAACTAGCGGGGAAACAAGAGACCCAGTACTTC
>TRBV7-6|TRBD1|.|TRBJ2-3|17
CASSLSDRGHSTDTQYF
TGTGCCAGCAGCTTATCGGACAGGGGGCACAGCACAGATACGCAGTATTTT
>TRBV6-5|TRBD2|.|TRBJ2-7|15
CASSMWGGGPYEQYF
TGTGCCAGCAGTATGTGGGGCGGGGGACCCTACGAGCAGTACTTC
>TRBV3-1/TRBV3-2|.|.|TRBJ1-1|15
CASKDTPTGGAEAFF
TGTGCCAGCAAGGATACCCCTACAGGCGGCGCTGAAGCTTTCTTT
>TRBV27|TRBD1|.|TRBJ2-7|14
CASSFGRGHYEQYF
TGTGCCAGCAGTTTCGGCAGGGGGCATTACGAGCAGTACTTC